This T cell receptor (beta chain) was found in a study of metastatic and nonmetastatic thyroid tumors. V lost 5 bases, J lost 3 bases, and 16 bases lay in between. Germline CDR1 reads PRHDT; CDR2 reads FYEKMQ (reference sequence). This CDR3 spans 15 amino acids. TCRdb re-called clones from the PCR reads using MiXCR. The table shows 15,000 to 20,000 clones, with about 20% occurring only once. No patient received treatment before thyroid surgery. The specimen was tumor tissue. This rearrangement joins TRBV13 to TRBJ2-5; weak D call: TRBD1 (5 bases). The TCR originated in a female donor with papillary thyroid cancer or a benign thyroid nodule (not recorded which). Some clones in this sample may be carry-over from other donors' samples. CDR3 sequence: CASSRVGHLKETQYF. In DNA, the CDR3 is TGTGCCAGCAGCCGTGTAGGACACCTTAAAGAGACCCAGTACTTC.